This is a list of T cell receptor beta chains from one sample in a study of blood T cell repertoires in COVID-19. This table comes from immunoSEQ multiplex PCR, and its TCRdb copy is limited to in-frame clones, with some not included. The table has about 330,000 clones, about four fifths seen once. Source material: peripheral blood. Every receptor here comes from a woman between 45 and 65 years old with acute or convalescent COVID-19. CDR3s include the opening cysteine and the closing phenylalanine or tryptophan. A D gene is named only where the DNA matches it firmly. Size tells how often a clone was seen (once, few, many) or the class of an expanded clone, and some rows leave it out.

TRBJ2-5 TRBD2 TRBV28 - CASSLAGATQETQYF TGTGCCAGCTCCTTAGCGGGGGCCACCCAAGAGACCCAGTACTTC
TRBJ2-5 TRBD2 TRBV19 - CASSPGGVEETQYF TGTGCCAGTAGCCCGGGAGGGGTAGAGGAGACCCAGTACTTC
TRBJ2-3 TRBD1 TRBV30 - CAWSAGQGATDTQYF TGTGCCTGGAGTGCCGGACAGGGGGCGACAGATACGCAGTATTTT
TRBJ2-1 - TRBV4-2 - CASSQEQQYNEQFF TGTGCCAGCAGCCAAGAACAACAGTACAATGAGCAGTTCTTC
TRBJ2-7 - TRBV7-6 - CASSAIRVAEQYF TGTGCCAGCAGCGCCATCAGGGTTGCCGAGCAGTACTTC
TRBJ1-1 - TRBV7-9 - CASSLGLGALNTEAFF TGTGCCAGCAGCTTAGGTCTGGGAGCCTTGAACACTGAAGCTTTCTTT
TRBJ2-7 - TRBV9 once CASSPYWEGGHRPHEQYF TGTGCCAGCAGCCCCTACTGGGAGGGGGGACATCGGCCCCACGAGCAGTACTTC
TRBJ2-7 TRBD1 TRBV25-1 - CASRGQGGYEQYF TGTGCCAGCCGAGGACAGGGGGGATACGAGCAGTACTTC
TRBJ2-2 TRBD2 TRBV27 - CASSLDSGGAGELFF TGTGCCAGCAGTTTGGATAGCGGGGGGGCCGGGGAGCTGTTTTTT
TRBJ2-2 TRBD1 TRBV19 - CASSIEGTELNTGELFF TGTGCCAGTAGTATTGAGGGGACAGAATTGAACACCGGGGAGCTGTTTTTT
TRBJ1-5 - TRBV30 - CAWSTGDSNQPQHF TGTGCCTGGAGTACAGGAGATAGCAATCAGCCCCAGCATTTT
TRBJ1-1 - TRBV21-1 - CASSPLALKGALNTEAFF TGTGCCAGCAGCCCCCTGGCCCTAAAGGGGGCCTTGAACACTGAAGCTTTCTTT
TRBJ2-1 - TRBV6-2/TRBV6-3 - CASSYSRRDPGNEQFF TGTGCCAGCAGTTACTCGAGGCGGGACCCTGGGAATGAGCAGTTCTTC
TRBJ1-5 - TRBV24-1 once CATSDFAGDQPQHF TGTGCCACCAGTGATTTTGCAGGGGATCAGCCCCAGCATTTT
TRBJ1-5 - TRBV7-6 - CASSRTGGNQPQHF TGTGCCAGCAGCCGTACAGGAGGGAATCAGCCCCAGCATTTT
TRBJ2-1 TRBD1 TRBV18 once CASSPGDRAYNEQFF TGTGCCAGCTCACCAGGGGACAGAGCCTACAATGAGCAGTTCTTC
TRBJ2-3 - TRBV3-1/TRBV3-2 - CASSSIGADTQYF TGTGCCAGCAGTTCGATAGGGGCAGATACGCAGTATTTT
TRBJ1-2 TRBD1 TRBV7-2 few CAIQGSDYGYTF TGTGCCATACAGGGGTCTGACTATGGCTACACCTTC
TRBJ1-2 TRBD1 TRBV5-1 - CASTSWDSYGYTF TGCGCCAGCACCTCGTGGGACAGCTATGGCTACACCTTC
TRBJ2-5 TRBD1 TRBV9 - CASSVGTGIQETQYF TGTGCCAGCAGCGTGGGGACAGGTATTCAAGAGACCCAGTACTTC
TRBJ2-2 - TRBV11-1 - CASSRGRQGFTGELFF TGTGCCAGCAGCCGCGGGAGACAGGGGTTCACCGGGGAGCTGTTTTTT
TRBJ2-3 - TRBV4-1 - CASSQGAQDRGDTQYF TGCGCCAGCAGCCAAGGGGCACAGGACAGAGGAGATACGCAGTATTTT
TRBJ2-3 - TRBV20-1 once CSAPGDTQYF TGCAGTGCCCCGGGGGATACGCAGTATTTT
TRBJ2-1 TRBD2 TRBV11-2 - CASTPWTSLYNEQFF TGTGCCAGCACCCCGTGGACTAGCCTCTACAATGAGCAGTTCTTC